The present TCR beta chain was sequenced within a study of cytomegalovirus exposure and HLA in healthy donors. Study-level results: Analyzed later, association rates of TCRs varied across HLA loci, with DRB1 most and HLA-C fewest. Earlier analysis yielded a pattern in which most TCR beta V segments were productive about 90% or about 30% of the time.

The CDR3 is 16 amino acids. Looked up from germline, CDR1 is LNHDA and CDR2 is SQIVND (reference sequence). V trimming: 1 base; J trimming: 2 bases; junction bases outside the gene matches: 3. With regard to this clone: Its specificity is not known.

This PCR relied on a set of 60 Vbeta primers and 13 Jbeta primers. Sequencing was performed with immunoSEQ multiplex PCR; in TCRdb, only in-frame clones are kept and a portion is missing. The sample records around 210,000 clones, around 73% being singletons. V gene TRBV19 combines with J gene TRBJ2-5; TRBD1 aligns across 11 bases. The TCR comes from a woman between 25 and 40 years old in good health and CMV-seronegative. What was sequenced was PBMCs. CDR3 in DNA: TGTGCCAGTAGTATAGCTGGGACAGGGGGGCAAGAGACCCAGTACTTC. Its protein product is CASSIAGTGGQETQYF.